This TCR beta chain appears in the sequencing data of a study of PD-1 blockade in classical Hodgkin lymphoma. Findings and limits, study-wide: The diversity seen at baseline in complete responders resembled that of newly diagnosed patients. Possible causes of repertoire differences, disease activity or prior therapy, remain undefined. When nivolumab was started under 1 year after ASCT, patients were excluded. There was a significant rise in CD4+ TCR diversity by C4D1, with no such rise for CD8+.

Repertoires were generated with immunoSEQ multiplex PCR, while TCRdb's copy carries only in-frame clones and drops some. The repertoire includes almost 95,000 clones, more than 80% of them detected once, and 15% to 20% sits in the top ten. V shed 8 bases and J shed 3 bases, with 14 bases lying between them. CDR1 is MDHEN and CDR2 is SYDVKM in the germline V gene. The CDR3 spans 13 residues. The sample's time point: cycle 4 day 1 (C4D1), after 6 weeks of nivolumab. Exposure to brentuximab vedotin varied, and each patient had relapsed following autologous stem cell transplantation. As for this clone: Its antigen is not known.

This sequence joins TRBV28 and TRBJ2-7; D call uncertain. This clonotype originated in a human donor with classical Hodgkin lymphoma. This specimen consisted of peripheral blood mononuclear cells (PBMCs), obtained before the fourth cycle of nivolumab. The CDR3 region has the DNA TGTGCCAGCTGTAGAGGCGGATTCTACGAGCAGTACTTC. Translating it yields CASCRGGFYEQYF. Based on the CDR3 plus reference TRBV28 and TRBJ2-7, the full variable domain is DVKVTQSSRYLVKRTGEKVFLECVQDMDHENMFWYRQDPGLGLRLIYFSYDVKMKEKGDIPEGYSVSREKKERFSLILESASTNQTSMYLCASCRGGFYEQYFGPGTRLTVT.